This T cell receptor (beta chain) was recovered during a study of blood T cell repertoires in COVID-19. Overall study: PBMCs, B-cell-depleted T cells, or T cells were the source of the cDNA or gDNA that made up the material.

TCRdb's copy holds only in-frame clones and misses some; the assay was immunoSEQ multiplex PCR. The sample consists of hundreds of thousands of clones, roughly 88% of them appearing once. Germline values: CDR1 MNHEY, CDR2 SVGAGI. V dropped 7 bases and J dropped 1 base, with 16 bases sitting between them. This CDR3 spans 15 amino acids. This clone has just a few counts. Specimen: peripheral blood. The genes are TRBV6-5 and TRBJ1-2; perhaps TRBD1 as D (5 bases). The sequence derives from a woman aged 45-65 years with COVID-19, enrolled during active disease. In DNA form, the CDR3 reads TGTGCCAGCACCTCCCGGGCCGGGGGTAACTATGGCTACACCTTC. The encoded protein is CASTSRAGGNYGYTF.